A single sample gave rise to the 27 T cell receptor beta chains below, sequenced in a study of T cell changes during pregnancy in multiple sclerosis. Data came from immunoSEQ multiplex PCR; TCRdb stores just in-frame clones and leaves some out. There are around 70,000 clones in the sample; under 95% occur only once, and around 0.86% lies in the top ten. Specimen: peripheral blood, collected in the second trimester of pregnancy. The origin of the receptors is a female donor with multiple sclerosis, enrolled in a pregnancy study.

The J gene is TRBJ2-3, the V gene TRBV10-3; 10 nucleotides agree with TRBD2. Looked up from germline, CDR1 is ENHRY and CDR2 is SYGVKD. The trim removed 4 bases at V and 3 bases at J, leaving 10 bases unmatched. CDR3 length: 17 residues. The CDR3 sequence is CAISASPGTSVTDTQYF. The CDR3 DNA sequence: TGTGCCATCAGTGCGTCCCCCGGGACTAGCGTAACAGATACGCAGTATTTT.

The chain joins TRBV2 to TRBJ1-4, with unresolved D. The CDR3 sequence is 14 residues long. V gave up 3 bases and J gave up 3 bases, with 8 bases separating them. Germline V gives CDR1 SNHLY, CDR2 FYNNEI. The CDR3 reads CASSDRQANEKLFF. CDR3 sequence (DNA): TGTGCCAGCAGTGATCGTCAGGCTAATGAAAAACTGTTTTTT. Complete variable domain (other parts from reference TRBV2 and TRBJ1-4): EPEVTQTPSHQVTQMGQEVILRCVPISNHLYFYWYRQILGQKVEFLVSFYNNEISEKSEIFDDQFSVERPDGSNFTLKIRSTKLEDSAMYFCASSDRQANEKLFFGSGTQLSVL.

This clone was seen a few times. The chain recombines TRBV20-1 with TRBJ1-1; the D is unclear. CDR3 size: 11 residues. CDR1 is DFQATT, CDR2 SNEGSKA, per germline (reference sequence). V lost 6 bases to trimming and J lost 1 base, with 6 bases between them. CDR3 residues: CSAEGNTEAFF. The CDR3 nucleotides are TGCAGTGCGGAGGGGAACACTGAAGCTTTCTTT.

The gene calls are TRBV19 and TRBJ1-2; weak D call: TRBD1 (6 bases). This CDR3 is 15 amino acids long. Trimming left V 1 base short and J 3 bases short, with 12 bases between. Germline CDR1 is LNHDA and CDR2 is SQIVND (reference sequence). The CDR3 nucleotides read TGTGCCAGTAGTATAGGTCCGGGGGGCTACTATGGCTACACCTTC. Its protein is CASSIGPGGYYGYTF.

This clone was recorded only once. The chain is built from TRBV7-2 and TRBJ2-5; 9 bases are shared with TRBD1. V lost 1 base to trimming and J lost 2 bases; unmatched junction nucleotides: 5. CDR1 is SGHTA and CDR2 is FQGNSA in the germline V gene. CDR3 size: 16 residues. CDR3 DNA sequence: TGTGCCAGCAGCTTAGTAGGACAGGGGCCGCAAGAGACCCAGTACTTC. It is translated as CASSLVGQGPQETQYF.

This sequence joins TRBV6-1 and TRBJ2-3; 9 nucleotides align to TRBD1. After removal of 4 bases from V and 0 bases from J, the junction contained 11 bases not matched to a gene. The CDR3 is made up of 18 amino acids. CDR1 and CDR2 (germline): MNHNS, SASEGT. The chain's CDR3 is CASSGRDRDLSSTDTQYF. In nucleotides, the CDR3 is TGTGCCAGCAGTGGGCGGGACAGGGATCTATCTAGCACAGATACGCAGTATTTT.

The chain combines TRBV19 with TRBJ1-1, with 12 nucleotides matching TRBD1. Germline V gene sequence: CDR1 LNHDA, CDR2 SQIVND (reference sequence). The CDR3 covers 16 residues. J lost 7 bases, V lost 2 bases, and 8 bases had no gene match. The CDR3: CASSILRDRGRNEAFF. The DNA for the CDR3 is TGTGCCAGTAGTATATTAAGGGACAGGGGGCGGAATGAAGCTTTCTTT. Combining the CDR3 with reference TRBV19 and TRBJ1-1 gives the whole variable domain DGGITQSPKYLFRKEGQNVTLSCEQNLNHDAMYWYRQDPGQGLRLIYYSQIVNDFQKGDIAEGYSVSREKKESFPLTVTSAQKNPTAFYLCASSILRDRGRNEAFFGQGTRLTVV.

The chain links TRBV5-6 to TRBJ1-3; 7 nucleotides match TRBD1. CDR1 and CDR2 from the germline V gene are SGHDT and YYEEEE. V lost 0 bases to trimming and J lost 3 bases; unmatched junction nucleotides: 6. The CDR3 length is 16 residues. CDR3 DNA sequence: TGTGCCAGCAGCTTGGACACAGGGGTTTATGGAAACACCATATATTTT. It codes for CASSLDTGVYGNTIYF.

This sequence joins TRBV29-1 and TRBJ1-2; TRBD1 matches at 10 bases. Germline CDR1 SQVTM, CDR2 ANQGSEA. The CDR3 extends over 16 amino acids. V was pared by 7 bases and J by 4 bases, with 15 bases of the junction left unmatched. This chain's CDR3 is CSADRDRGYGSYGYTF. The CDR3 nucleotides are TGCAGCGCTGACCGGGACAGGGGATATGGGAGCTATGGCTACACCTTC.

In this sample, this clone turned up once. The chain joins TRBV25-1 to TRBJ2-7; D unresolved. V lost 3 bases to trimming and J lost 0 bases, with 12 bases between them. The CDR3 is 15 residues long. CDR1 is MGHDK and CDR2 is SYGVNS in the germline V gene. CDR3 DNA: TGTGCCAGCAGTGACCCCTGGAGAGCCTCCTACGAGCAGTACTTC. Translating it yields CASSDPWRASYEQYF.

The chain has TRBV10-3 and TRBJ2-3; TRBD2 aligns across 8 bases. The CDR3 totals 15 residues. V shed 8 bases, J shed 6 bases, and the junction held 13 bases outside the gene matches. Germline V CDR1 and CDR2: ENHRY, SYGVKD. The CDR3 DNA reads TGTGCCATCGGGGGTCCGCGGGGGGACCCGGATACGCAGTATTTT. Translation gives CAIGGPRGDPDTQYF.

V and J are TRBV5-1 and TRBJ2-1, with unresolved D. The CDR3 loop spans 14 amino acids. V was cut by 0 bases and J by 2 bases, with 6 bases left in between. The germline CDR1 and CDR2 sequences are SGHRS and YFSETQ. The CDR3 is CASSLVPAYNEQFF. As DNA, the CDR3 is TGCGCCAGCAGCTTGGTGCCGGCCTACAATGAGCAGTTCTTC.

The chain uses TRBV6-5 and TRBJ2-7; the match to TRBD2 covers 11 bases. The CDR3 is made up of 13 amino acids. The trim removed 8 bases at V and 2 bases at J, leaving 2 bases unmatched. Germline values: CDR1 MNHEY, CDR2 SVGAGI. CDR3 protein: CASAGLAAYEQYF. The CDR3 DNA follows: TGTGCCAGCGCGGGACTAGCGGCCTACGAGCAGTACTTC.

This clone was observed a few times. The chain uses TRBV7-9 and TRBJ1-2, with D unresolved. The CDR3 covers 13 residues. Trimming cost V 1 base and J 8 bases, with 11 bases left between them. CDR1 is SEHNR, CDR2 FQNEAQ, per germline (reference sequence). CDR3 nucleotide sequence: TGTGCCAGCAGCTTAGGGGCAGAATGGGGCTACACCTTC. It yields the protein CASSLGAEWGYTF. Looking up the rest from reference TRBV7-9 and TRBJ1-2 gives the full variable domain: DTGVSQNPRHKITKRGQNVTFRCDPISEHNRLYWYRQTLGQGPEFLTYFQNEAQLEKSRLLSDRFSAERPKGSFSTLEIQRTEQGDSAMYLCASSLGAEWGYTFGSGTRLTVV.

The V call is TRBV6-5, the J call TRBJ2-7, with D possibly matching TRBD1 (5 bases). The V end lost 6 bases, the J end lost 3 bases, and 12 bases lay between the germline ends. CDR1 and CDR2 from the germline V gene are MNHEY and SVGAGI. The CDR3 length is 13 residues. CDR3 amino acids: CASSSTANYEQYF. The CDR3 region has the DNA TGTGCCAGCAGCTCGACAGCCAACTACGAGCAGTACTTC.

This chain joins TRBV7-9 and TRBJ1-2; 7 bases agree with TRBD1. The CDR3 consists of 13 residues. Trimming at V came to 2 bases and at J to 8 bases, leaving 5 bases not matched to a gene. CDR1 and CDR2 (germline): SEHNR, FQNEAQ (reference sequence). The CDR3 region is CASSLKGGWGYTF. The CDR3 region has the DNA TGTGCCAGCAGCTTAAAAGGGGGCTGGGGCTACACCTTC.

The V gene is TRBV18, the J gene TRBJ2-1; D possibly corresponds to TRBD2 (5 bases). This CDR3 has 16 amino acids. The V and J ends lost 3 bases and 2 bases respectively, with 14 bases between them. Per the germline V gene, CDR1 is KGHSH and CDR2 is LQKENI. The CDR3 bases are TGTGCCAGCTCACCCTTTTCGGGGAGAACCTACAATGAGCAGTTCTTC. Protein product: CASSPFSGRTYNEQFF.

This sequence joins TRBV18 and TRBJ2-7; TRBD2 agrees at 11 bases. After removal of 6 bases from V and 5 bases from J, the junction contained 6 bases not matched to a gene. Germline CDR1 is KGHSH and CDR2 is LQKENI. This CDR3 has 14 residues. The CDR3 coding sequence is TGTGCCAGCTCGTTAGCGGGGGGGCATAACGAGCAGTACTTC. This encodes CASSLAGGHNEQYF.

This chain connects TRBV6-5 to TRBJ2-5, with 7 bases lining up with TRBD1. The DNA end is a closer match to TRBJ2-7, so the J assignment may be wrong. Per germline, CDR1 MNHEY and CDR2 SVGAGI. CDR3 length: 14 residues. Here the CDR3 reads CASSYLGQSYEQYF. As DNA, the CDR3 is TGTGCCAGCAGTTACTTGGGACAGTCCTACGAGCAGTACTTC.

V is TRBV4-3 and J is TRBJ2-7, with D perhaps matching TRBD2 (6 bases). There are 14 residues in the CDR3. Trimming removed 3 bases at V and 4 bases at J, with 13 bases between. Germline V lookup: CDR1 LGHNA, CDR2 YSLEER. The CDR3 bases are TGCGCCAGCAGCCAGCGCGGCGGAGGGTACGAGCAGTACTTC. It codes for CASSQRGGGYEQYF.

This clone was seen only once. The V and J genes are TRBV4-2 and TRBJ2-5; maybe TRBD2 (5 bases). The length of the CDR3 is 13 residues. The germline V and J ends were trimmed by 0 bases and 7 bases, with 9 bases remaining between them. CDR1 LGHNA and CDR2 YNFKEQ come from the germline V gene. The DNA for the CDR3 is TGTGCCAGCAGCCAAGAAGAGGGTGGGACCCAGTACTTC. It codes for CASSQEEGGTQYF.

The rearrangement uses TRBV18 and TRBJ2-1; D may be TRBD1 (5 bases). The CDR3 consists of 15 residues. Between the trimmed V and J ends, which lost 3 bases and 4 bases, there was a span of 13 bases. Germline V gene lookup returns CDR1 KGHSH and CDR2 LQKENI. The CDR3 region is CASSPLTGLYNEQFF. The CDR3, as DNA: TGTGCCAGCTCACCGCTCACAGGTCTGTACAATGAGCAGTTCTTC.

The chain employs TRBV18 and TRBJ2-1; 10 bases are shared with TRBD2. The CDR3 totals 15 residues. Germline V CDR1 and CDR2: KGHSH, LQKENI. The ends lost 3 bases at V and 5 bases at J; junction bases unmatched: 4. This CDR3 is CASSPWSGGDNEQFF. The CDR3 nucleotides are TGTGCCAGCTCACCTTGGAGCGGGGGGGACAATGAGCAGTTCTTC.

The genes are TRBV27 and TRBJ2-7, with 12 bases aligning to TRBD2. V was clipped by 2 bases and J by 3 bases; unmatched bases: 5. The CDR3 runs to 16 residues. The germline gives CDR1 MNHEY, CDR2 SMNVEV (reference sequence). The CDR3 here is CASSLRLAGANYEQYF. Written as DNA, the CDR3 is TGTGCCAGCAGTTTAAGACTAGCGGGGGCCAACTACGAGCAGTACTTC.

As DNA, the CDR3 is TGTGCCAGCAGCCCTGACAGGAACTCCTACGAGCAGTACTTC. It translates to CASSPDRNSYEQYF. The rearrangement uses TRBV5-4 and TRBJ2-7, with a tentative D call TRBD1 (6 bases). Trimming pared 4 bases from V and 0 bases from J, leaving 11 bases between. The CDR3 covers 14 residues. The V gene's germline CDR1 is SGHNT and CDR2 YYREEE (reference sequence).

This clone has only one observation. The chain recombines TRBV5-8 with TRBJ1-2; D may be TRBD1 (6 bases). The V gene lost 0 bases and the J gene lost 6 bases, with 12 bases spanning the gap. This CDR3 has 14 amino acids. Per germline, CDR1 SGHTS and CDR2 YDEGEE. The CDR3 DNA sequence: TGTGCCAGCAGCTTGGATGATGACAGGCATGGCTACACCTTC. This gives the protein CASSLDDDRHGYTF.

CDR3 protein: CASSVKPGLTLPSYNEQFF. Written as DNA, the CDR3 is TGTGCCAGCAGCGTTAAGCCGGGTCTCACACTTCCCTCCTACAATGAGCAGTTCTTC. The rearrangement uses TRBV7-9 and TRBJ2-1; D remains ambiguous. The CDR3 covers 19 residues. The ends were cut back, 5 bases at V and 0 bases at J, with 23 bases in the middle. Germline CDR1 reads SEHNR; CDR2 reads FQNEAQ (reference sequence).